These 28 T cell receptor beta chains originate from one sample sequenced in a study of T cell repertoires in cytomegalovirus infection (dated by TCRdb to the late 2010s). The instrument was an Illumina HiSeq 1500. In-frame beta chains were kept once TCRdb had trimmed the public reads at Q25 with fastp and called clones with MiXCR. Entries are consolidated by CDR3 protein sequence, retaining the most common genes and DNA. The sample profile shows about 130,000 distinct CDR3 sequences; roughly 9% of them were found once. The top ten constitute 10% of the sample. Sequencing was performed on PBMCs. Receptor source: a human donor in good health (CMV status not recorded). Some clones in this sample may be carry-over from other donors' samples.

This chain joins TRBV19 and TRBJ1-1; D is unclear. This CDR3 has 13 residues. Germline CDR1 is LNHDA and CDR2 is SQIVND (reference sequence). Trimming pared 3 bases from V and 3 bases from J, leaving 8 bases between. CDR3 sequence (DNA): TGTGCCAGTAGTATGGGCACGCACACTGAAGCTTTCTTT. Amino acid sequence: CASSMGTHTEAFF.

This clonotype has a count of ten or more. This sequence joins TRBV12-3 or TRBV12-4 and TRBJ1-1, with D unresolved. Trimming removed 2 bases at V and 1 base at J, with 5 bases between. CDR3 length: 13 residues. The CDR3 sequence is CASSLSTNTEAFF. CDR3 nucleotides: TGTGCCAGCAGTTTATCCACGAACACTGAAGCTTTCTTT.

This clonotype was found many times. The chain recombines TRBV28 with TRBJ2-5; 12 bases match TRBD2. The V segment lost 2 bases and the J segment 3 bases; nucleotides outside the gene matches: 10. Germline V gives CDR1 MDHEN, CDR2 SYDVKM. The CDR3 consists of 18 residues. As DNA, the CDR3 is TGTGCCAGCAGTTTAGTTGGGCTAGCGGGGGGGTCGAAAGAGACCCAGTACTTC. The encoded protein is CASSLVGLAGGSKETQYF.

This clonotype was detected ten times or more. The chain employs TRBV27 and TRBJ1-6, with 9 bases matching TRBD1. This CDR3 spans 17 amino acids. Trimming at V came to 5 bases and at J to 9 bases, leaving 14 bases not matched to a gene. The V gene's germline CDR1 is MNHEY and CDR2 SMNVEV (reference sequence). The CDR3 nucleotides read TGTGCCAGCAGTCTAACTGTAGGGACAGGGCCTAGTTCACCCCTCCACTTT. This sequence encodes CASSLTVGTGPSSPLHF.

This clonotype was picked up many times. V usage is TRBV11-2 and J usage is TRBJ2-1, with 13 bases matching TRBD2. Per germline, CDR1 SGHAT and CDR2 FQNNGV. Trimming cost V 5 bases and J 7 bases; bases outside gene matches: 8. The CDR3 is 16 amino acids. For the CDR3, the DNA is TGTGCCAGCAGCCCGGGACTAGCGGGGAAGGGTAATGAGCAGTTCTTC. This translates into CASSPGLAGKGNEQFF.

This clonotype was found many times. The genes are TRBV28 and TRBJ2-1; 11 bases are a match to TRBD2. Germline CDR1 MDHEN, CDR2 SYDVKM. V was clipped by 3 bases and J by 7 bases; unmatched bases: 8. The CDR3 totals 16 residues. For the CDR3, the DNA is TGTGCCAGCAGTTTGGGGAAACGACTAGCGGGGAATGAGCAGTTCTTC. It translates to CASSLGKRLAGNEQFF.

Ten or more counts support this clonotype. The chain has TRBV20-1 and TRBJ2-7, with a tentative D call TRBD1 (5 bases). Germline V gene sequence: CDR1 DFQATT, CDR2 SNEGSKA (reference sequence). The length of the CDR3 is 11 residues. Trimming took 1 base from V and 6 from J, leaving 7 bases between them. DNA of the CDR3: TGCAGTGCTAGAGCAGGGTTCGAGCAGTACTTC. Its protein is CSARAGFEQYF.

This clonotype came up many times. The V gene is TRBV5-1, the J gene TRBJ1-3; tentatively, D is TRBD1 (6 bases). Germline V CDR1 and CDR2: SGHRS, YFSETQ. This CDR3 has 15 amino acids. V lost 10 bases to trimming and J lost 4 bases, with 21 bases between them. CDR3 residues: CASSLGGSGGNTIYF. The CDR3 nucleotides read TGCGCCTCCAGCCTGGGGGGCTCGGGAGGAAACACCATATATTTT. Full variable domain (remainder filled in from reference TRBV5-1 and TRBJ1-3): KAGVTQTPRYLIKTRGQQVTLSCSPISGHRSVSWYQQTPGQGLQFLFEYFSETQRNKGNFPGRFSGRQFSNSRSEMNVSTLELGDSALYLCASSLGGSGGNTIYFGEGSWLTVV.

The gene calls are TRBV18 and TRBJ2-2, with D possibly TRBD2 on 5 matching bases. Germline lookup yields CDR1 KGHSH and CDR2 LQKENI. V was shortened by 6 bases and J by 0 bases, with 11 bases between the two germline ends. The CDR3 extends over 15 amino acids. CDR3 nucleotides: TGTGCCAGCTCCCGGGAACAGACGAACACCGGGGAGCTGTTTTTT. Translating gives CASSREQTNTGELFF.

This clonotype has ten or more counts. The chain uses TRBV7-9 and TRBJ1-2; TRBD1 is a possible D gene (5 bases). This CDR3 region has 13 residues. Germline CDR1 is SEHNR and CDR2 is FQNEAQ (reference sequence). V lost 7 bases to trimming and J lost 0 bases, with 9 bases between them. In DNA, the CDR3 is TGTGCCAGCACCCAGGGTGCTAACTATGGCTACACCTTC. Protein sequence: CASTQGANYGYTF.

This clonotype occurred many times. The chain links TRBV29-1 to TRBJ1-1; D gene unclear. The ends were cut back, 4 bases at V and 1 base at J, with 7 bases in the middle. The CDR3 has 12 residues. Per the germline V gene, CDR1 is SQVTM and CDR2 is ANQGSEA. CDR3 sequence: CSVVGANTEAFF. The CDR3 DNA follows: TGCAGCGTTGTGGGAGCGAACACTGAAGCTTTCTTT.

The chain has TRBV5-1 and TRBJ1-6, with D possibly matching TRBD1 (5 bases). V was shortened by 0 bases and J by 14 bases, with 9 bases between the two germline ends. CDR1 and CDR2 from the germline V gene are SGHRS and YFSETQ. The length of the CDR3 is 12 residues. The CDR3 protein is CASSLEAGALHF. The DNA for the CDR3 is TGCGCCAGCAGCTTGGAAGCGGGGGCCCTCCACTTT.

This clonotype turned up a few times. V is TRBV5-1 and J is TRBJ2-5; perhaps D is TRBD1 or TRBD2 (6 bases each). The CDR3 length is 15 residues. Trimming took 0 bases from V and 1 from J, leaving 10 bases between them. Germline CDR1 and CDR2: SGHRS and YFSETQ. The CDR3 sequence is CASSLDRDSQETQYF. The CDR3 region has the DNA TGCGCCAGCAGCTTGGACAGGGACTCCCAAGAGACCCAGTACTTC.

This clonotype was seen at least ten times. J is TRBJ1-6 and V is TRBV19, with 10 bases aligning to TRBD1. The CDR3 is made up of 15 amino acids. V was clipped by 7 bases and J by 10 bases; unmatched bases: 10. CDR1 and CDR2 from the germline V gene are LNHDA and SQIVND (reference sequence). The CDR3 nucleotides read TGTGCCAGTAACACCCGGGACAGGGGTAGCTCACCCCTCCACTTT. This translates into CASNTRDRGSSPLHF.

Many counts were recorded for this clonotype. CDR3 nucleotides: TGCGCCAGCAGCTTGTTGGGGGGGACGTACCAAGAGACCCAGTACTTC. This sequence encodes CASSLLGGTYQETQYF. The rearrangement joins TRBV5-1 to TRBJ2-5, with TRBD2 matching over 7 bases. V gave up 1 base and J gave up 0 bases; unmatched junction bases: 6. CDR3 length: 16 residues. Germline values: CDR1 SGHRS, CDR2 YFSETQ. Variable domain in full (rest from reference TRBV5-1 and TRBJ2-5): KAGVTQTPRYLIKTRGQQVTLSCSPISGHRSVSWYQQTPGQGLQFLFEYFSETQRNKGNFPGRFSGRQFSNSRSEMNVSTLELGDSALYLCASSLLGGTYQETQYFGPGTRLLVL.

The chain links TRBV20-1 to TRBJ1-5; TRBD1 might be the D (6 bases). The ends were cut back, 3 bases at V and 1 base at J, with 25 bases in the middle. Germline-derived CDR1 and CDR2 are DFQATT and SNEGSKA (reference sequence). There are 19 residues in the CDR3. This CDR3 reads CSARGNHLTPGASNQPQHF. In DNA form, the CDR3 reads TGCAGTGCTAGGGGCAACCACCTAACCCCGGGGGCCAGCAATCAGCCCCAGCATTTT.

This clonotype was seen a few times. The rearrangement joins TRBV9 to TRBJ2-5; 14 nucleotides agree with TRBD2. The CDR3 spans 18 residues. Per the germline V gene, CDR1 is SGDLS and CDR2 is YYNGEE. With V trimmed by 0 bases and J by 1 base, 5 bases remained unmatched. CDR3 DNA: TGTGCCAGCAGCGTAGGTAGGACTAGCGGGGGGTTCCAAGAGACCCAGTACTTC. Amino acid sequence: CASSVGRTSGGFQETQYF.

This clonotype was detected ten times or more. The V and J genes are TRBV19 and TRBJ1-1; 9 bases match TRBD1. Germline CDR1 and CDR2: LNHDA and SQIVND (reference sequence). V shed 5 bases and J 1 base; nucleotides not matched to a gene: 8. The CDR3 loop spans 16 amino acids. The CDR3 reads CASSPSDRGTNTEAFF. CDR3 in DNA: TGTGCCAGTAGTCCCTCGGACAGGGGTACGAACACTGAAGCTTTCTTT.

This clonotype came up many times. The rearrangement links TRBV14 to TRBJ2-1; possibly TRBD1 or TRBD2 for D (5 bases each). Per germline, CDR1 SGHDN and CDR2 FVKESK. V was shortened by 3 bases and J by 3 bases, with 15 bases between the two germline ends. This CDR3 has 16 amino acids. DNA for the CDR3: TGTGCCAGCAGCCAGACGGGACCCCAAGACTACAATGAGCAGTTCTTC. Its protein is CASSQTGPQDYNEQFF.

The sample holds many counts of this clonotype. A much larger clone lies one base from this, so it may be a read error. The genes are TRBV6-6 and TRBJ1-2; the match to TRBD1 covers 7 bases. This CDR3 spans 13 amino acids. The V gene's germline CDR1 is MNHNY and CDR2 SVGAGI (reference sequence). In DNA form, the CDR3 reads TGTGCCAGCAGCCCCGACAGGGACTATCGCTACACCTTC. Translated: CASSPDRDYRYTF.

This clonotype was seen many times. The V and J genes are TRBV7-2 and TRBJ1-2, with 11 positions matching TRBD1. Trimming cost V 5 bases and J 4 bases; bases outside gene matches: 9. The CDR3 runs 16 residues. Germline-derived CDR1 and CDR2 are SGHTA and FQGNSA. CDR3 sequence (DNA): TGTGCCAGCAGCCCACTTTGGGACAGGGGGGGCTATGGCTACACCTTC. This sequence encodes CASSPLWDRGGYGYTF. Full variable domain (remainder filled in from reference TRBV7-2 and TRBJ1-2): GAGVSQSPSNKVTEKGKDVELRCDPISGHTALYWYRQSLGQGLEFLIYFQGNSAPDKSGLPSDRFSAERTGGSVSTLTIQRTQQEDSAVYLCASSPLWDRGGYGYTFGSGTRLTVV.

This clonotype was seen a handful of times. Written as DNA, the CDR3 is TGTGCCAGCAGGCCTAGCGGGGGGCCTCAAGAGACCCAGTACTTC. Its translation is CASRPSGGPQETQYF. The chain is built from TRBV12-3 or TRBV12-4 and TRBJ2-5; 11 bases line up with TRBD2. J lost 2 bases, V lost 6 bases, and 5 bases had no gene match. The CDR3 runs to 15 residues.

This clonotype has at least ten counts. This chain connects TRBV4-2 to TRBJ2-6, with D possibly TRBD1 on 5 matching bases. The V and J ends lost 4 bases and 0 bases respectively, with 10 bases between them. The CDR3 is 16 amino acids. Germline CDR1 LGHNA, CDR2 YNFKEQ. The CDR3 is CASSLRQISGANVLTF. In DNA, the CDR3 is TGTGCCAGCAGCCTAAGACAGATCTCTGGGGCCAACGTCCTGACTTTC.

This clonotype was observed many times. V and J are TRBV7-2 and TRBJ2-7; 8 positions agree with TRBD2. Trimming at V came to 4 bases and at J to 3 bases, leaving 8 bases not matched to a gene. Germline CDR1 is SGHTA and CDR2 is FQGNSA. The CDR3 has 15 amino acids. CDR3 loop: CASSSPVRGGYEQYF. The CDR3 region has the DNA TGTGCCAGCAGCTCTCCCGTCCGGGGGGGCTACGAGCAGTACTTC.

This clonotype came up many times. V gene TRBV7-2 combines with J gene TRBJ1-1; 9 bases are shared with TRBD1. Losses at the gene ends were 5 bases for V and 4 bases for J; bases not matched to a gene: 8. The CDR3 has 15 residues. The germline gives CDR1 SGHTA, CDR2 FQGNSA. CDR3 DNA sequence: TGTGCCAGCAGCCTGACAGGGGGGTTCAGCACTGAAGCTTTCTTT. Translating it yields CASSLTGGFSTEAFF. Drawing the rest from reference TRBV7-2 and TRBJ1-1, the complete variable domain is GAGVSQSPSNKVTEKGKDVELRCDPISGHTALYWYRQSLGQGLEFLIYFQGNSAPDKSGLPSDRFSAERTGGSVSTLTIQRTQQEDSAVYLCASSLTGGFSTEAFFGQGTRLTVV.

This clonotype was detected many times. The chain couples TRBV20-1 to TRBJ1-5; D is unclear. CDR1 is DFQATT, CDR2 SNEGSKA, per germline (reference sequence). The CDR3 is made up of 14 amino acids. V lost 3 bases and J 1 base, leaving 10 bases between the germline ends. The CDR3 loop is CSARGTVSNQPQHF. The CDR3, as DNA: TGCAGTGCTAGGGGAACGGTAAGCAATCAGCCCCAGCATTTT.

At least ten counts were recorded for this clonotype. The chain couples TRBV5-5 to TRBJ1-1; TRBD1 matches 7 bases. Per the germline V gene, CDR1 is SGHKS and CDR2 is YYEKEE (reference sequence). CDR3 size: 13 residues. V trimming: 3 bases; J trimming: 5 bases; junction bases outside the gene matches: 4. CDR3 residues: CASSSRDRTEAFF. Written as DNA, the CDR3 is TGTGCCAGCAGCTCCCGGGACAGAACTGAAGCTTTCTTT.

This clonotype has at least ten counts. This chain links TRBV29-1 with TRBJ1-1; D is possibly TRBD1 (5 bases). This CDR3 has 14 residues. Trimming shortened V by 5 bases and J by 1 base, and 14 bases separated the two germline ends. CDR1 and CDR2 (germline): SQVTM, ANQGSEA. The CDR3 region has the DNA TGCAGCGTTCAAGTGGCCGGACAGAACACTGAAGCTTTCTTT. Translated, it gives CSVQVAGQNTEAFF.